The clone carrying this T cell receptor beta chain was seen a handful of times. The sample is drawn from a study of blood T cell repertoires in COVID-19. Study summary: Acute and convalescent COVID-19 specimens originated in the United States, Italy and Spain. PBMCs, B-cell-depleted T cells, or T cells provided the cDNA or gDNA that made up the material.

CDR1 and CDR2 from the germline V gene are MGHDK and SYGVNS. The CDR3 is 14 amino acids. Trimming cost V 4 bases and J 4 bases; bases outside gene matches: 6. Original handling: Estimated nucleated cell counts came from reference gene primer amplification. TCRdb's copy holds only in-frame clones and misses some; the assay was immunoSEQ multiplex PCR. V and J calls and clone size are as listed in that table; D and trimming were resolved from the DNA. The sample holds 150,000 to 200,000 clones, about 80% seen once. This receptor was taken from a woman aged 80 or over with acute or convalescent COVID-19. This rearrangement joins TRBV25-1 to TRBJ1-1; 7 nucleotides align to TRBD1. The material sequenced was peripheral blood. CDR3 in DNA: TGTGCCAGCAGTGTCACAGGGGCTGGCACTGAAGCTTTCTTT. This gives the protein CASSVTGAGTEAFF.